A single sample is the source of the 17 T cell receptor beta chains below, sequenced in a study of blood T cell repertoires in COVID-19. Sequenced by immunoSEQ multiplex PCR; TCRdb stores in-frame clones only, minus some. The profile shows approximately 210,000 clones, 80% to 85% of them singletons. Material for sequencing was peripheral blood. The receptors come from a man in his thirties or forties with active or convalescent COVID-19.

The chain employs TRBV24-1 and TRBJ1-5; the match to TRBD1 covers 10 bases. Germline V gene sequence: CDR1 KGHDR, CDR2 SFDVKD. The CDR3 extends over 16 amino acids. V was pared by 2 bases and J by 6 bases, with 6 bases of the junction left unmatched. The CDR3 reads CATSDSTGTGAQPQHF. DNA for the CDR3: TGTGCCACCAGTGATTCCACCGGGACAGGGGCTCAGCCCCAGCATTTT.

V usage is TRBV15 and J usage is TRBJ2-3, with 16 bases lining up with TRBD2. This CDR3 has 18 amino acids. After removal of 0 bases from V and 3 bases from J, the junction contained 3 bases not matched to a gene. Germline V gene sequence: CDR1 LNHNV, CDR2 YYDKDF (reference sequence). CDR3: CATSRDRGLAGGTDTQYF. CDR3 sequence (DNA): TGTGCCACCAGCAGAGATCGGGGACTAGCGGGGGGGACAGATACGCAGTATTTT.

This clone appeared a few times. The J gene is TRBJ2-5, the V gene TRBV7-2; perhaps TRBD1 as D (9 bases). Germline V CDR1 and CDR2: SGHTA, FQGNSA. The CDR3 extends over 15 amino acids. Trimming pared 4 bases from V and 4 bases from J, leaving 16 bases between. The CDR3 DNA is TGTGCCAGCAGCTCACTAGCGGACAGGGGAGAGACCCAGTACTTC. The encoded protein is CASSSLADRGETQYF.

DNA for the CDR3: TGCGCCAGCAGCTTTACAGGGGGCATGACTGAAGCTTTCTTT. This codes for CASSFTGGMTEAFF. The chain links TRBV5-1 to TRBJ1-1; 9 nucleotides line up with TRBD1. This CDR3 spans 14 amino acids. Trimming cost V 2 bases and J 5 bases; bases outside gene matches: 4. The germline gives CDR1 SGHRS, CDR2 YFSETQ.

This clone was seen only once. This chain links TRBV4-1 with TRBJ2-7, with 10 bases fitting TRBD1. Germline V gene lookup returns CDR1 MGHRA and CDR2 YSYEKL. The CDR3 has 14 amino acids. The junction had 2 bases not matched to a gene; V was cut back by 6 bases and J by 0 bases. CDR3 region: CASRGDRGSYEQYF. The CDR3 bases are TGCGCCAGCAGAGGGGACAGGGGCTCCTACGAGCAGTACTTC.

With respect to this clone: Other DNA variants within this sample encode the same CDR3. The chain employs TRBV6-5 and TRBJ2-2; maybe TRBD1 (5 bases). The V end lost 2 bases, the J end lost 2 bases, and 9 bases lay between the germline ends. The CDR3 runs 15 residues. Germline lookup yields CDR1 MNHEY and CDR2 SVGAGI. The CDR3 DNA is TGTGCCAGCAGTTACGAAGGGGCTAACACCGGGGAGCTGTTTTTT. This codes for CASSYEGANTGELFF.

The chain couples TRBV19 to TRBJ2-1; 12 nucleotides align to TRBD2. Per the germline V gene, CDR1 is LNHDA and CDR2 is SQIVND (reference sequence). The CDR3 extends over 14 amino acids. V shed 3 bases and J 8 bases; nucleotides not matched to a gene: 2. This CDR3 reads CASSMSSGGDEQFF. CDR3 nucleotides: TGTGCCAGTAGTATGTCTAGCGGGGGGGATGAGCAGTTCTTC.

The chain carries TRBV6-5 and TRBJ1-5; 7 bases fit TRBD1. With 6 bases clipped from V and 0 bases from J, the junction kept 5 bases outside the gene matches. The CDR3 has 15 amino acids. Germline assignment: CDR1 MNHEY and CDR2 SVGAGI. CDR3 coding DNA: TGTGCCAGCAGAGACAGGGCGAATAGCAATCAGCCCCAGCATTTT. This codes for CASRDRANSNQPQHF.

This chain connects TRBV6-6 to TRBJ2-1; 7 nucleotides agree with TRBD2. Germline V CDR1 and CDR2: MNHNY, SVGAGI (reference sequence). The CDR3 runs to 14 residues. J gave up 10 bases and V 2 bases, and 8 bases lay outside the gene matches. The CDR3 DNA reads TGTGCCAGCAGTTACGGTGGGCGGGAGCGCGAGCAGTTCTTC. Amino acids: CASSYGGREREQFF.

The V call is TRBV28, the J call TRBJ1-5; 7 nucleotides line up with TRBD1. The V gene end was trimmed by 4 bases and the J gene end by 9 bases; junction bases not matched to a gene: 12. CDR3 length: 15 residues. Per germline, CDR1 MDHEN and CDR2 SYDVKM. CDR3 amino acids: CASSSPRQGRGPQHF. CDR3 nucleotides: TGTGCCAGCAGTTCGCCCCGACAGGGAAGAGGGCCCCAGCATTTT.

This clone was picked up one time. The J gene is TRBJ2-1, the V gene TRBV25-1; TRBD2 might be the D (5 bases). Germline CDR1 is MGHDK and CDR2 is SYGVNS. This CDR3 is 12 amino acids long. V lost 3 bases to trimming and J lost 13 bases, with 13 bases between them. CDR3 DNA: TGTGCCAGCAGTGAGGTTCCGGGGTCACAGTTCTTC. Its protein is CASSEVPGSQFF.

The chain has TRBV6-5 and TRBJ1-3; TRBD1 agrees at 9 bases. The CDR3 has 15 amino acids. Germline trimming cut 6 bases from V and 3 bases from J; bases unmatched to any gene: 6. CDR1 and CDR2 from the germline V gene are MNHEY and SVGAGI. The CDR3 loop reads CASRWDREVGNTIYF. In DNA form, the CDR3 reads TGTGCCAGCAGATGGGACAGGGAGGTTGGAAACACCATATATTTT.

This clone has only a few counts. This sequence joins TRBV3-1 (or the pseudogene TRBV3-2) and TRBJ2-3; TRBD2 matches at 9 bases. The CDR3 contains 15 residues. Per germline, CDR1 LGHDT and CDR2 YNNKEL (reference sequence). V dropped 5 bases and J dropped 6; count of bases not matched to a gene: 9. CDR3 protein: CASSDSASGMDTQYF. In nucleotides, the CDR3 is TGTGCCAGCAGCGACTCGGCTAGCGGGATGGATACGCAGTATTTT.

The V gene is TRBV29-1, the J gene TRBJ2-2, with D perhaps matching TRBD1 (6 bases). Between the trimmed V and J ends, which lost 8 bases and 4 bases, there was a span of 11 bases. The CDR3 extends over 12 amino acids. Germline V CDR1 and CDR2: SQVTM, ANQGSEA. CDR3 DNA sequence: TGCAGCCTTAGGGGGAGCACCGGGGAGCTGTTTTTT. Translation gives CSLRGSTGELFF.

The V call is TRBV5-4, the J call TRBJ1-2; D is undetermined. The ends were cut back, 1 base at V and 4 bases at J, with 8 bases in the middle. This CDR3 region has 13 residues. CDR1 is SGHNT, CDR2 YYREEE, per germline (reference sequence). The CDR3 DNA reads TGTGCCAGCAGCTTGCCAGGTGGCTATGGCTACACCTTC. It specifies CASSLPGGYGYTF.

The rearrangement joins TRBV5-6 to TRBJ2-5; 9 nucleotides align to TRBD1. Germline V gives CDR1 SGHDT, CDR2 YYEEEE. This CDR3 spans 14 amino acids. The V segment lost 5 bases and the J segment 5 bases; nucleotides outside the gene matches: 7. The CDR3 loop is CASSTGQGVETQYF. CDR3 nucleotide sequence: TGTGCCAGCAGTACGGGACAGGGAGTGGAGACCCAGTACTTC.

The chain couples TRBV29-1 to TRBJ2-3, with unresolved D. The germline V gene has CDR1 SQVTM and CDR2 ANQGSEA. This CDR3 comprises 13 residues. V was pared by 3 bases and J by 6 bases, with 13 bases between. CDR3 sequence: CSVDVGRADTQYF. The CDR3, as DNA: TGCAGCGTTGATGTCGGTAGAGCGGATACGCAGTATTTT.